This note documents a single TCR beta chain sequence. What it recognizes is unknown. PCR amplification relied on 60 Vbeta primers (plus 13 Jbeta primers). Profiling relied on immunoSEQ multiplex PCR, and the TCRdb table lists in-frame clones only, not all of them. The repertoire holds 200,000 or so clones, with 81% as singletons. This record belongs to a study of cytomegalovirus exposure and HLA in healthy donors. For the study at large: Among about 400 genotyped donors, more than 65% fell in the Caucasian-associated ancestry cluster.

The study's findings and limits: The investigators catalogued 164 TCR beta chains as cytomegalovirus-associated. Indistinguishability led to the exclusion of some V segments, TRBV6-2 and TRBV6-3 included. Donor immune exposure was known only as CMV serostatus.

V lost 4 bases and J lost 4, with 11 bases in between. This CDR3 is built from 13 residues. The germline gives CDR1 MGHRA, CDR2 YSYEKL. The sample comprised PBMCs. This chain connects TRBV4-1 to TRBJ2-7, with a weak D call TRBD1 (6 bases). The sequence came from a young woman in good health and CMV-seropositive. CDR3 residues: CASSLQGQYEQYF. The CDR3 DNA follows: TGCGCCAGCAGCCTACAGGGACAATACGAGCAGTACTTC.